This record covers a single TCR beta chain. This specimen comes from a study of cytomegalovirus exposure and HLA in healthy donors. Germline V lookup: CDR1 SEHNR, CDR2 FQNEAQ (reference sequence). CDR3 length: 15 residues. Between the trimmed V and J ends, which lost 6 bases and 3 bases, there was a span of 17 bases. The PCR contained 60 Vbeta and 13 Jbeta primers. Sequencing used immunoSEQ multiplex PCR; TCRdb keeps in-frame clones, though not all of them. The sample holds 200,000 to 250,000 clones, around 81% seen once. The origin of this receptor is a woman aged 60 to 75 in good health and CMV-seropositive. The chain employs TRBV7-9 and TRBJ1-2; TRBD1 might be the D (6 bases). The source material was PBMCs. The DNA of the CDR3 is TGTGCCAGCAGGTACCGGGACACGGCGGACTATGGCTACACCTTC. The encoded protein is CASRYRDTADYGYTF.